Listed below are T cell receptor beta chains from one sample, sequenced in a study of blood T cell repertoires in COVID-19. The data were produced by immunoSEQ multiplex PCR, yet TCRdb's version contains in-frame clones alone and is incomplete. The sample includes 80,000 or so clones, 90% to 95% of them seen just once. The sample was peripheral blood. These receptors were obtained from a woman in her forties or fifties in a cohort sampled during active COVID-19. Each CDR3 is given with its conserved first and last residue. Fields, in order: V gene, J gene, D gene, CDR3 length, clone size, CDR3 DNA, CDR3 protein. The D gene is left open where the match is weak. Size tells how often a clone was seen (once, few, many) or the class of an expanded clone, and some rows leave it out.

TRBV19,TRBJ2-1,TRBD2,15,.,TGTGCCAGTAGTACCGCGAGCGGGGGGTCCTTGGAGCAGTTCTTC,CASSTASGGSLEQFF
TRBV9,TRBJ2-2,TRBD1,16,.,TGTGCCAGCAGCCACGGGTCAGGGGGAGTCACCGGGGAGCTGTTTTTT,CASSHGSGGVTGELFF
TRBV7-9,TRBJ1-3,TRBD1,17,.,TGTGCCAGCAGCTATATCCTGACAGGGGGCCCAGGAAACACCATATATTTT,CASSYILTGGPGNTIYF
TRBV18,TRBJ2-1,.,18,.,TGTGCCAGCTCACCACCGGGCTCCCGCGCTTACTCCTACAATGAGCAGTTCTTC,CASSPPGSRAYSYNEQFF
TRBV6-6,TRBJ1-1,TRBD1,14,few,TGTGCCAGCAGTTACGAACAGGGGGGCACTGAAGCTTTCTTT,CASSYEQGGTEAFF
TRBV27,TRBJ1-4,.,15,once,TGTGCCAGCACCCCCGCAGGGCGTGTTGATGAAAAACTGTTTTTT,CASTPAGRVDEKLFF
TRBV3-1/TRBV3-2,TRBJ2-3,TRBD2,17,.,TGTGCCAGCAGCCAAGATCTCTCGGGAGGGCCAAGAGATACGCAGTATTTT,CASSQDLSGGPRDTQYF
TRBV6-5,TRBJ1-3,TRBD1,15,.,TGTGCCAGCAGGCCGACAGGGTCGTCCGGAAACACCATATATTTT,CASRPTGSSGNTIYF
TRBV5-1,TRBJ1-1,.,14,.,TGCGCCAGCAGCCCGGGGGTAGGGACTACTGAAGCTTTCTTT,CASSPGVGTTEAFF
TRBV18,TRBJ1-5,.,16,.,TGTGCCAGCTCACCTAGAGCAGACACAAATAATCAGCCCCAGCATTTT,CASSPRADTNNQPQHF
TRBV3-1/TRBV3-2,TRBJ2-2,TRBD2,21,.,TGTGCCAGCAGCCAAGAATCGTATCGGATAGCGGGAGTCTCCCGCACCGGGGAGCTGTTTTTT,CASSQESYRIAGVSRTGELFF
TRBV11-3,TRBJ2-7,.,13,.,TGTGCCAGCAGCTTCGCGATCTCCTACGAGCAGTACTTC,CASSFAISYEQYF
TRBV2,TRBJ2-7,TRBD1,13,once,TGTGCCAGCAGGGGGACAGATTCCTACGAGCAGTACTTC,CASRGTDSYEQYF
TRBV7-9,TRBJ1-2,.,12,.,TGTGCCAGCAGCTTAACGCAGGGCCACTACACCTTC,CASSLTQGHYTF